These 25 T cell receptor beta chains were sequenced from one sample in a study of vaccination effects on CD4 cells after COVID-19. The assay was immunoSEQ multiplex PCR, and TCRdb's table has in-frame clones only and misses some. The sample consists of almost 30,000 clones, roughly 68% of them appearing once. The ViraFEST assay expanded antigen-specific CD4+ T cells with viral peptide pools before sequencing. CD4+ T cell isolation took place after approximately 11 days of culture. Vaccination of participants consisted of two doses of either the BNT162b2 or mRNA-1273 vaccine. Antigens of these TCRs are unknown. The material was CD4+ T cells from PBMCs cultured with HCoV-OC43 spike peptides, obtained after COVID-19 vaccination. Subset reported: HCoV-OC43 spike overlapping peptide pool stimulation. The receptors were sampled from a human donor who received a COVID-19 vaccine.

CDR3 sequence: CASSYTVYGYTF. The CDR3 DNA reads TGTGCCAGCAGTTACACCGTCTATGGCTACACCTTC. V usage is TRBV6-2 or TRBV6-3 and J usage is TRBJ1-2; D call uncertain. Per germline, CDR1 MNHEY and CDR2 SVGEGT. V shed 2 bases and J shed 4 bases, with 5 bases lying between them. This CDR3 is built from 12 residues.

This sequence joins TRBV5-1 and TRBJ2-3; maybe TRBD1 (6 bases). Germline values: CDR1 SGHRS, CDR2 YFSETQ. The CDR3 length is 18 residues. The V end was cut by 0 bases, the J end by 1 base, with 18 bases between. This CDR3 is CASSLGSRTVGRTDTQYF. CDR3 in DNA: TGCGCCAGCAGCTTGGGGAGTCGGACAGTGGGGCGCACAGATACGCAGTATTTT.

This clone came up once. This CDR3 is CASSYSQGAQPQHF. Here the CDR3 DNA reads TGTGCCAGCAGTTACTCTCAGGGGGCACAGCCCCAGCATTTT. The rearrangement joins TRBV6-5 to TRBJ1-5, with TRBD1 identical over 8 bases. The V segment lost 0 bases and the J segment 7 bases; nucleotides outside the gene matches: 2. CDR1 is MNHEY, CDR2 SVGAGI, per germline. The CDR3 runs to 14 residues.

The CDR3 region is CASSQEGLSYGYTF. CDR3 in DNA: TGTGCCAGCAGCCAAGAGGGCCTGAGCTATGGCTACACCTTC. The V and J genes are TRBV3-1 (or the pseudogene TRBV3-2) and TRBJ1-2; D gene unclear. This CDR3 has 14 residues. The germline V gene has CDR1 LGHDT and CDR2 YNNKEL (reference sequence). V was shortened by 0 bases and J by 4 bases, with 9 bases between the two germline ends.

This clone occurred a few times. The chain employs TRBV21-1 and TRBJ2-5; the DNA was not compared with TRBD1, the D call given in the table. TRBV21-1 has pseudogene status. CDR3 size: 16 residues. CDR3 DNA sequence: TGTGCCAGCAGCAGCCCCCCGGGACAGGTGCAAGAGACCCAGTACTTC. This sequence encodes CASSSPPGQVQETQYF.

CDR3 protein: CASSQTGAGLTGTDTQYF. The CDR3 bases are TGCGCCAGCAGCCAAACTGGGGCAGGGCTTACTGGCACAGATACGCAGTATTTT. The chain links TRBV4-1 to TRBJ2-3, with D perhaps TRBD1 (5 bases). The germline CDR1 and CDR2 sequences are MGHRA and YSYEKL. Trimming stripped 2 bases from V and 1 base from J, with 19 bases between. The CDR3 runs to 18 residues.

This clone was observed a few times. The chain joins TRBV3-1 (or the pseudogene TRBV3-2) to TRBJ2-7; D is ambiguous. Germline V gene lookup returns CDR1 LGHDT and CDR2 YNNKEL (reference sequence). Trimming cost V 4 bases and J 6 bases, with 10 bases left between them. The CDR3 runs 12 residues. The CDR3 here is CASSPSWAEQYF. DNA of the CDR3: TGTGCCAGCAGCCCCTCCTGGGCCGAGCAGTACTTC.

This chain uses TRBV6-6 with TRBJ2-7; no definite D call. Germline V gives CDR1 MNHNY, CDR2 SVGAGI (reference sequence). Trimming pared 11 bases from V and 3 bases from J, leaving 20 bases between. The CDR3 consists of 14 residues. The CDR3 DNA sequence: TGTGCCTGTCAAACTGGACGCGGCGACTACGAGCAGTACTTC. Translation gives CACQTGRGDYEQYF.

This clone was counted only a few times. V usage is TRBV3-1 (or the pseudogene TRBV3-2) and J usage is TRBJ2-5, with D tentatively TRBD2 (5 bases). With 6 bases removed from V and 0 bases from J, the gap between germline ends came to 14 bases. The CDR3 length is 15 residues. Germline V gene lookup returns CDR1 LGHDT and CDR2 YNNKEL (reference sequence). CDR3 bases: TGTGCCAGCAGTCCGGGAAGTTCAGACCAAGAGACCCAGTACTTC. Its protein is CASSPGSSDQETQYF.

The V and J genes are TRBV7-7 and TRBJ1-6; 7 bases align to TRBD1. In germline, CDR1 is SSHAT, CDR2 FNYEAQ (reference sequence). Trimming removed 4 bases from V and 7 bases from J; junction bases left unmatched: 1. The CDR3 sequence is 13 residues long. For the CDR3, the DNA is TGTGCCAGCAGCTCGGACAGGAATTCACCCCTCCACTTT. It translates to CASSSDRNSPLHF.

The chain has TRBV28 and TRBJ1-2; D unresolved. The CDR3 sequence is 13 residues long. Germline V gene data show CDR1 as MDHEN and CDR2 as SYDVKM. V dropped 6 bases and J dropped 3 bases, with 11 bases sitting between them. DNA of the CDR3: TGTGCCAGCAGCTTGGGAGGATACTATGGCTACACCTTC. Protein sequence: CASSLGGYYGYTF.

This clone was detected only a few times. The V and J genes are TRBV27 and TRBJ1-2; 8 nucleotides match TRBD1. Germline CDR1 and CDR2: MNHEY and SMNVEV (reference sequence). Unmatched junction bases numbered 8, after V lost 6 bases and J lost 8 bases. The CDR3 spans 13 residues. The DNA for the CDR3 is TGTGCCAGCAGGCATACAGGGGGTAGGGGCTACACCTTC. This gives the protein CASRHTGGRGYTF.

This clone was recorded only once. V usage is TRBV27 and J usage is TRBJ1-6, with 7 bases lining up with TRBD1. Germline V gene data show CDR1 as MNHEY and CDR2 as SMNVEV (reference sequence). The CDR3 runs 14 residues. The V gene end was trimmed by 7 bases and the J gene end by 7 bases; junction bases not matched to a gene: 7. The CDR3 nucleotides are TGTGCCAGCAATACGGACAGGAGGAATTCACCCCTCCACTTT. Encoded protein: CASNTDRRNSPLHF.

The V gene is TRBV2, the J gene TRBJ2-5; 8 bases are shared with TRBD2. The CDR3 runs 16 residues. Germline V lookup: CDR1 SNHLY, CDR2 FYNNEI. J lost 4 bases, V lost 2 bases, and 9 bases had no gene match. Here the CDR3 DNA reads TGTGCCAGCAGTGAAACTAGCGGAGTGAAGGGAGAGACCCAGTACTTC. This gives the protein CASSETSGVKGETQYF. The full variable domain, its missing parts supplied by reference TRBV2 and TRBJ2-5, is EPEVTQTPSHQVTQMGQEVILRCVPISNHLYFYWYRQILGQKVEFLVSFYNNEISEKSEIFDDQFSVERPDGSNFTLKIRSTKLEDSAMYFCASSETSGVKGETQYFGPGTRLLVL.

This sequence joins TRBV7-9 and TRBJ2-1; maybe TRBD1 (6 bases). V lost 2 bases, J lost 10 bases, and 9 bases lay in between. The germline V gene encodes CDR1 SEHNR and CDR2 FQNEAQ (reference sequence). This CDR3 has 12 amino acids. CDR3 DNA: TGTGCCAGCAGCTTAATGCAGGGGGAGCAGTTCTTC. It codes for CASSLMQGEQFF. The full variable domain, rest sourced from reference TRBV7-9 and TRBJ2-1, is DTGVSQNPRHKITKRGQNVTFRCDPISEHNRLYWYRQTLGQGPEFLTYFQNEAQLEKSRLLSDRFSAERPKGSFSTLEIQRTEQGDSAMYLCASSLMQGEQFFGPGTRLTVL.

The chain carries TRBV6-5 and TRBJ2-7, with D perhaps TRBD2 (5 bases). V lost 4 bases and J lost 4, with 17 bases in between. In germline, CDR1 is MNHEY, CDR2 SVGAGI. This CDR3 has 15 residues. The CDR3 reads CASSSRGPSGYEQYF. In nucleotides, the CDR3 is TGTGCCAGCAGTTCCCGGGGTCCCTCCGGGTACGAGCAGTACTTC.

This chain joins TRBV10-3 and TRBJ1-1, with 10 bases lining up with TRBD1. This CDR3 spans 14 amino acids. After removal of 8 bases from V and 6 bases from J, the junction contained 9 bases not matched to a gene. The germline V gene encodes CDR1 ENHRY and CDR2 SYGVKD. In DNA form, the CDR3 reads TGTGCCATCCAGAGGGGACAGGGGTCGCCTGAAGCTTTCTTT. Its translation: CAIQRGQGSPEAFF.

The chain links TRBV11-3 to TRBJ2-2; no reliable D call. Trimming stripped 0 bases from V and 0 bases from J, with 14 bases between. Looked up from germline, CDR1 is SGHNT and CDR2 is YENEEA. This CDR3 contains 18 residues. The CDR3 DNA reads as TGTGCCAGCAGCTTAGAGGTGGGAATTGGCCCGAACACCGGGGAGCTGTTTTTT. Its translation is CASSLEVGIGPNTGELFF. Complete variable domain (other parts from reference TRBV11-3 and TRBJ2-2): EAGVVQSPRYKIIEKKQPVAFWCNPISGHNTLYWYLQNLGQGPELLIRYENEEAVDDSQLPKDRFSAERLKGVDSTLKIQPAELGDSAVYLCASSLEVGIGPNTGELFFGEGSRLTVL.

This chain uses TRBV27 with TRBJ2-7; D is possibly TRBD1 (6 bases). V lost 6 bases to trimming and J lost 5 bases, with 14 bases between them. The CDR3 has 13 amino acids. Germline CDR1 is MNHEY and CDR2 is SMNVEV (reference sequence). Here the CDR3 reads CASSSYRENEQYF. CDR3 nucleotides: TGTGCCAGCAGCTCCTACAGGGAAAACGAGCAGTACTTC.

This clone was observed once. The J gene is TRBJ2-1, the V gene TRBV5-1, with TRBD2 matching 8 bases. V was clipped by 0 bases and J by 2 bases; unmatched bases: 4. The germline gives CDR1 SGHRS, CDR2 YFSETQ. This CDR3 comprises 16 residues. The CDR3 loop is CASSLGRGAPYNEQFF. In DNA, the CDR3 is TGCGCCAGCAGCTTGGGGCGGGGGGCACCCTACAATGAGCAGTTCTTC.

This chain links TRBV2 with TRBJ1-6; D call uncertain. The germline gives CDR1 SNHLY, CDR2 FYNNEI. This CDR3 has 15 residues. The V end was cut by 3 bases, the J end by 9 bases, with 15 bases between. CDR3: CASSDMDGLISPLHF. In DNA form, the CDR3 reads TGTGCCAGCAGTGATATGGACGGCTTAATTTCACCCCTCCACTTT.

V is TRBV5-6 and J is TRBJ2-4; D possibly corresponds to TRBD1 (5 bases). Trimming took off 0 bases at V and 0 bases at J, with 13 bases between the two ends. Germline V gene lookup returns CDR1 SGHDT and CDR2 YYEEEE. The CDR3 sequence is 17 residues long. This CDR3 is CASSLEGANRAKNIQYF. CDR3 in DNA: TGTGCCAGCAGCTTGGAAGGGGCCAACCGAGCCAAAAACATTCAGTACTTC.

V is TRBV7-2 and J is TRBJ2-3, with a possible D match to TRBD2 (6 bases). Germline V gives CDR1 SGHTA, CDR2 FQGNSA. The V end was cut by 5 bases, the J end by 5 bases, with 14 bases between. The CDR3 runs 14 residues. The CDR3 DNA reads as TGTGCCAGCAGCGCGGGATTTGGTGGAGATACGCAGTATTTT. Its translation is CASSAGFGGDTQYF.

V usage is TRBV3-1 (or the pseudogene TRBV3-2) and J usage is TRBJ2-6; perhaps D is TRBD1 or TRBD2 (5 bases each). Per germline, CDR1 LGHDT and CDR2 YNNKEL (reference sequence). This CDR3 region has 18 residues. V was trimmed by 3 bases and J by 0 bases, leaving 15 bases between them. The CDR3 is CASSHHGTGYSGANVLTF. The CDR3 region has the DNA TGTGCCAGCAGCCATCATGGGACCGGTTACTCTGGGGCCAACGTCCTGACTTTC.

This chain links TRBV5-5 with TRBJ1-2; 8 bases agree with TRBD1. The J segment lost 6 bases and the V segment lost 5 bases, leaving 6 bases of the junction unmatched. CDR1 is SGHKS and CDR2 is YYEKEE in the germline V gene (reference sequence). The CDR3 has 13 amino acids. The CDR3 is CASSWTGFDGYTF. In nucleotides, the CDR3 is TGTGCCAGCAGTTGGACAGGGTTCGATGGCTACACCTTC. The entire variable domain, with the rest obtained from reference TRBV5-5 and TRBJ1-2, is as follows: DAGVTQSPTHLIKTRGQQVTLRCSPISGHKSVSWYQQVLGQGPQFIFQYYEKEERGRGNFPDRFSARQFPNYSSELNVNALLLGDSALYLCASSWTGFDGYTFGSGTRLTVV.